A selection of T cell receptor beta chains follows, all from one sample in a study of blood T cells in healthy people across ages. TCRdb independently ran MiXCR on the 5' RACE reads; one entry per CDR3 protein. Here the sample spans roughly 1,500,000 distinct CDR3 sequences, about 43% being singletons. The sequenced sample was blood. These receptors all come from a woman under 30 in good health. Each CDR3 is given without its conserved first and last residue. The order of the fields is CDR3 protein, V gene, J gene.

CDR3aa: ASSWRDRGPLSNQPQH
v_gene: TRBV21-1
j_gene: TRBJ1-5

CDR3aa: ASSPLGAFNEQF
v_gene: TRBV6-1
j_gene: TRBJ2-1

CDR3aa: AISDFGQGLSNEQF
v_gene: TRBV10-3
j_gene: TRBJ2-1

CDR3aa: ASSLGTGFSQPQH
v_gene: TRBV7-2
j_gene: TRBJ1-5

CDR3aa: ASSQGREGPETQY
v_gene: TRBV3-1
j_gene: TRBJ2-5

CDR3aa: ASSGWTGKNSPLH
v_gene: TRBV7-9
j_gene: TRBJ1-6

CDR3aa: SARDWGAREGYT
v_gene: TRBV20-1
j_gene: TRBJ1-2

CDR3aa: SARSRTQNTEAF
v_gene: TRBV20-1
j_gene: TRBJ1-1

CDR3aa: SARETGGSNNEQF
v_gene: TRBV20-1
j_gene: TRBJ2-1

CDR3aa: ASSFIRGTNYEQY
v_gene: TRBV5-6
j_gene: TRBJ2-7

CDR3aa: ASSPGTGEY
v_gene: TRBV6-2/TRBV6-3
j_gene: TRBJ2-7

CDR3aa: ASTPSGGTSYEQY
v_gene: TRBV11-2
j_gene: TRBJ2-7

CDR3aa: ASTSNPWLEQF
v_gene: TRBV12-3/TRBV12-4
j_gene: TRBJ2-1

CDR3aa: ASSVVGLNQETQY
v_gene: TRBV9
j_gene: TRBJ2-5

CDR3aa: ASSSRTGAGNSPLH
v_gene: TRBV28
j_gene: TRBJ1-6

CDR3aa: ASSHNTGTERYEQY
v_gene: TRBV4-1
j_gene: TRBJ2-7

CDR3aa: ASSLGAPGGASTFGTQY
v_gene: TRBV12-3/TRBV12-4
j_gene: TRBJ2-3

CDR3aa: ASSLSTTGANEQY
v_gene: TRBV7-2
j_gene: TRBJ2-7

CDR3aa: ASRSTAVEQY
v_gene: TRBV12-3/TRBV12-4
j_gene: TRBJ2-7

CDR3aa: ASYRRGISYGYT
v_gene: TRBV13
j_gene: TRBJ1-2

CDR3aa: ASSQPGQAYNEQY
v_gene: TRBV4-1
j_gene: .

CDR3aa: AISGGGSAQPQH
v_gene: TRBV10-3
j_gene: TRBJ1-5

CDR3aa: ASSAGRAYPDTQY
v_gene: TRBV18
j_gene: TRBJ2-3

CDR3aa: SAGTTGTNEQF
v_gene: TRBV29-1
j_gene: TRBJ2-1